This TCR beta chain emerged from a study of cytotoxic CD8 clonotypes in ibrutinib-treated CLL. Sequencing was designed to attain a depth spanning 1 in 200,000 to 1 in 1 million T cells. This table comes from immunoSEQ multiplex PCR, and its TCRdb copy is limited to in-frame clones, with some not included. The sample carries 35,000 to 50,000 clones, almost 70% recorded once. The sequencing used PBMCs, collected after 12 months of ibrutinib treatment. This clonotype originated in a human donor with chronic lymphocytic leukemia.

CDR3 sequence reads: CASTRERRNTEAFF. In DNA form, the CDR3 reads TGTGCCAGCACAAGAGAAAGACGGAACACTGAAGCTTTCTTT. The chain carries TRBV6-6 and TRBJ1-1, with D uncertain. The V gene lost 7 bases and the J gene lost 1 base, with 13 bases spanning the gap. The germline gives CDR1 MNHNY, CDR2 SVGAGI (reference sequence). The CDR3 sequence is 14 residues long.